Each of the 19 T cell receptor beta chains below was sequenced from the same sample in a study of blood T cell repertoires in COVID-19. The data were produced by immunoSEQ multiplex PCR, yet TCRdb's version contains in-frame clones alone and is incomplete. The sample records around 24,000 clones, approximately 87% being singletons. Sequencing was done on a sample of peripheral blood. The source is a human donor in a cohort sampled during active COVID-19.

CDR3 residues: CASGPRQGPFNSPLHF. Here the CDR3 DNA reads TGTGCCAGCGGCCCCCGACAGGGTCCTTTTAATTCACCCCTCCACTTT. The V gene is TRBV28, the J gene TRBJ1-6, with 7 bases matching TRBD1. Per the germline V gene, CDR1 is MDHEN and CDR2 is SYDVKM. The ends lost 8 bases at V and 6 bases at J; junction bases unmatched: 13. The CDR3 covers 16 residues.

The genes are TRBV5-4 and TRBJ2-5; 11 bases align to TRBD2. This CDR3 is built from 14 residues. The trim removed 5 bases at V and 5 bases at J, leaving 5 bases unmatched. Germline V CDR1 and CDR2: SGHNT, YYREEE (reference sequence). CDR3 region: CASRLAGAGETQYF. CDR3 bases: TGTGCCAGCAGACTAGCGGGGGCGGGGGAGACCCAGTACTTC.

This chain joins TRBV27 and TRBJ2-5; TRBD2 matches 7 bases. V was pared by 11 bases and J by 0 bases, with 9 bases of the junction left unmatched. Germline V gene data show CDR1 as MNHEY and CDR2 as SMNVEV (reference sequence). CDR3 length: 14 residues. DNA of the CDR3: TGTGCCGCAGCCCGGGCGGGGGACCAAGAGACCCAGTACTTC. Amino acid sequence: CAAARAGDQETQYF.

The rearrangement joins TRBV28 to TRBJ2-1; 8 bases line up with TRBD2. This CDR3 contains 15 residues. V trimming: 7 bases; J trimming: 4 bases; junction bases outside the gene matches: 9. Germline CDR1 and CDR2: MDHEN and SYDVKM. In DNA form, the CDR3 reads TGTGCCAGCAATTCGGGGGGGTTAAGTTACAATGAGCAGTTCTTC. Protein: CASNSGGLSYNEQFF.

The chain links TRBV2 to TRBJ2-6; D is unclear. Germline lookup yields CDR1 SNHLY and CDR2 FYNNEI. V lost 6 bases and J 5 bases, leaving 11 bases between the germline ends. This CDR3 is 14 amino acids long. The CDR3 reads CASSPEVWANVLTF. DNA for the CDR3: TGTGCCAGCAGCCCTGAGGTTTGGGCCAACGTCCTGACTTTC.

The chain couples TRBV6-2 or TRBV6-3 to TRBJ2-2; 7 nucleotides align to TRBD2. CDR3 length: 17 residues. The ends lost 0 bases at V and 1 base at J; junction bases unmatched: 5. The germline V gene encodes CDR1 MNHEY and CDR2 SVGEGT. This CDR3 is CASSYSPGLVNTGELFF. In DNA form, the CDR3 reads TGTGCCAGCAGTTACTCCCCAGGACTAGTGAACACCGGGGAGCTGTTTTTT.

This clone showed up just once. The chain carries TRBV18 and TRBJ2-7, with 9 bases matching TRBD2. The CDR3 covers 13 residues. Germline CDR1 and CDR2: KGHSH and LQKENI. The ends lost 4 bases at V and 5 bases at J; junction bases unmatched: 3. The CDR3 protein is CASSRSGSDEQYF. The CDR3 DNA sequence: TGTGCCAGCTCACGTAGCGGGAGTGACGAGCAGTACTTC. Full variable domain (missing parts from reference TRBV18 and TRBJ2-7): NAGVMQNPRHLVRRRGQEARLRCSPMKGHSHVYWYRQLPEEGLKFMVYLQKENIIDESGMPKERFSAEFPKEGPSILRIQQVVRGDSAAYFCASSRSGSDEQYFGPGTRLTVT.

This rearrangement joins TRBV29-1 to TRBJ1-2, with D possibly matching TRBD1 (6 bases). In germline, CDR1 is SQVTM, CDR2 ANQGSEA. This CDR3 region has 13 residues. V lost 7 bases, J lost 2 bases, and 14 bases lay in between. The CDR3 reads CSAVTGPNYGYTF. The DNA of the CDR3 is TGCAGCGCCGTAACAGGGCCGAACTATGGCTACACCTTC.

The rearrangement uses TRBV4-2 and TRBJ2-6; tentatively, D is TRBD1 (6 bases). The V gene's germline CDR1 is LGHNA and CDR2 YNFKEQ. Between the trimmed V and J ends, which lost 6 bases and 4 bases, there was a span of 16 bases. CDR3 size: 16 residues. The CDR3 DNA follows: TGTGCCAGCAGACCCTTTGGGGGCGAAGGGGCCAACGTCCTGACTTTC. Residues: CASRPFGGEGANVLTF.

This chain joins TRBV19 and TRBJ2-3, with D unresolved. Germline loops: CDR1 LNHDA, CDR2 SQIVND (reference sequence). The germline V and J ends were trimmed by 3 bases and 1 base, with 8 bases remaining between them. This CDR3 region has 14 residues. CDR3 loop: CASSILLGTDTQYF. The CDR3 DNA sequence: TGTGCCAGTAGTATCCTTCTCGGCACAGATACGCAGTATTTT.

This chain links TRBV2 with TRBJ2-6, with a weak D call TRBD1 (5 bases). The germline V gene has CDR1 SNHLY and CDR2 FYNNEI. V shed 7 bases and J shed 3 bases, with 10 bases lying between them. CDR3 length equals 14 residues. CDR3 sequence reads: CASIRQGGANVLTF. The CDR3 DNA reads TGTGCCAGCATTCGCCAGGGTGGGGCCAACGTCCTGACTTTC.

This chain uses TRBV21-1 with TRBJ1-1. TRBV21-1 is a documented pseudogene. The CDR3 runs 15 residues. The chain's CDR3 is CASSKALGENTEAFF. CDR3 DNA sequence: TGTGCCAGCAGCAAAGCCCTCGGGGAGAACACTGAAGCTTTCTTT.

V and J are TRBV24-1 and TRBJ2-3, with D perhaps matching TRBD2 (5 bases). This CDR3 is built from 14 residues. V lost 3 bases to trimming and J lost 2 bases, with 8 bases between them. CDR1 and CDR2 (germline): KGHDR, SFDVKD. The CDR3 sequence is CATSDQDSTDTQYF. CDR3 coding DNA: TGTGCCACCAGTGATCAGGACTCCACAGATACGCAGTATTTT.

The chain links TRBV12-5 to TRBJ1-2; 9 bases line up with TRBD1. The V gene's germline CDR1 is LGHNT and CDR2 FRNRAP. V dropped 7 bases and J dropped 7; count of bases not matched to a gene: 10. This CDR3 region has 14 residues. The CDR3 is CASAPDRGGSGYTF. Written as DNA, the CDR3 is TGTGCTAGTGCCCCGGACAGGGGAGGGAGTGGCTACACCTTC. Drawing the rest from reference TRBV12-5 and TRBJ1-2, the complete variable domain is DARVTQTPRHKVTEMGQEVTMRCQPILGHNTVFWYRQTMMQGLELLAYFRNRAPLDDSGMPKDRFSAEMPDATLATLKIQPSEPRDSAVYFCASAPDRGGSGYTFGSGTRLTVV.

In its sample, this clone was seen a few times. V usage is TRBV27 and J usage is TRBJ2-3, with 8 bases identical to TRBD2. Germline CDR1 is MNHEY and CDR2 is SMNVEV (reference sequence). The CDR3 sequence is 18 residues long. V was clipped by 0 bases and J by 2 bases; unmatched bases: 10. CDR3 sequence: CASSLSPRGSGVTDTQYF. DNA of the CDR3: TGTGCCAGCAGTTTATCTCCTCGGGGTAGCGGGGTCACAGATACGCAGTATTTT.

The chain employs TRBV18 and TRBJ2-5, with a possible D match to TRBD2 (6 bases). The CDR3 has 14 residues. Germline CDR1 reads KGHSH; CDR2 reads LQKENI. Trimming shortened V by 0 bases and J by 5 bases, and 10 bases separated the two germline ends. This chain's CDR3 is CASSPPASDETQYF. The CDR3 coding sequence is TGTGCCAGCTCACCACCGGCTAGCGATGAGACCCAGTACTTC.

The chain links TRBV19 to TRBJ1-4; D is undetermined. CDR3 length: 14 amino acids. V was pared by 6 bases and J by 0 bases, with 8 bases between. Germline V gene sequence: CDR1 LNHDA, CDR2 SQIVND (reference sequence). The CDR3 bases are TGTGCCAGTAGGAGGGTCGCAACTAATGAAAAACTGTTTTTT. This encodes CASRRVATNEKLFF.

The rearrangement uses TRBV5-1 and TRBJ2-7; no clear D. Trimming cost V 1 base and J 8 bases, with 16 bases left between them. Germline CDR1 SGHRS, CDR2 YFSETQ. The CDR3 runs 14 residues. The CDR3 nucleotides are TGCGCCAGCAGCTTGCGTGGCCCCGAATCACAGCAGTACTTC. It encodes CASSLRGPESQQYF.

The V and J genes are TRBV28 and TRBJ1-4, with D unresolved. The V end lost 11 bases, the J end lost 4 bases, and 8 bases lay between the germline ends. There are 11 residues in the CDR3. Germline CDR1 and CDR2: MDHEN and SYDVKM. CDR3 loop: CASRVNEKLFF. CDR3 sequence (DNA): TGTGCCTCCCGCGTTAATGAAAAACTGTTTTTT.